Below, one T cell receptor (beta chain) is given with its context. Its antigen is unknown. These data belong to a study of cytomegalovirus exposure and HLA in healthy donors. Looking at the study overall: An earlier analysis identified more than 90 million unique TCR beta sequences in 150 million to 200 million T cells.

Use of 60 Vbeta and 13 Jbeta primers characterized the PCR. Under the authors' procedure: Counted up in a later analysis, unique TCR beta chains came to some 82 million, with some 9.9 million shared. Generated by immunoSEQ multiplex PCR, the TCRdb table keeps only in-frame clones and is missing some. The V and J calls and clone size were taken over from that table, and D and trimming were inferred from the DNA. The table lists fewer than 150,000 clones, about 74% of them singletons. Germline assignment: CDR1 SGHRS and CDR2 YFSETQ. There are 13 residues in the CDR3. Trimming took off 0 bases at V and 16 bases at J, with 17 bases between the two ends. Study-level results: Segments of the TCR beta V type were, in most cases, productive about 87% or about 30% of the time in an earlier analysis.

As for the donors, each was a healthy bone marrow donor. Sequencing input: PBMCs. This TCR came from a woman in her thirties or forties in good health and CMV-seropositive. The rearrangement joins TRBV5-1 to TRBJ2-4; D may be TRBD2 (5 bases). This CDR3 reads CASSLGEAGVRYF. CDR3 in DNA: TGCGCCAGCAGCTTGGGAGAGGCCGGGGTTCGCTACTTC.